These 10 T cell receptor beta chains originate from one sample sequenced in a study of cytomegalovirus exposure and HLA in healthy donors. The PCR ran on 60 Vbeta and 13 Jbeta primers. TCRdb's copy holds only in-frame clones and misses some; the assay was immunoSEQ multiplex PCR. The sample includes approximately 100,000 clones, about 80% seen only once; the top ten take around 4.4%. The sequenced sample consisted of PBMCs. Receptor source: a man aged 40-50 years in good health and CMV-seronegative.

This chain links TRBV5-5 with TRBJ2-5; 8 nucleotides agree with TRBD1. Germline V gene sequence: CDR1 SGHKS, CDR2 YYEKEE (reference sequence). The CDR3 runs to 15 residues. V dropped 3 bases and J dropped 5; count of bases not matched to a gene: 9. The CDR3 DNA follows: TGTGCCAGCAGCTCACGATCGACAGGGGTGGAGACCCAGTACTTC. Translating it yields CASSSRSTGVETQYF.

The chain combines TRBV6-5 with TRBJ1-1; 8 nucleotides agree with TRBD1. The CDR3 has 14 amino acids. The V and J ends lost 2 bases and 8 bases, in that order; junction bases with no gene match: 7. Per the germline V gene, CDR1 is MNHEY and CDR2 is SVGAGI. For the CDR3, the DNA is TGTGCCAGCAGTTACGTAGGACAGGGTAGCGAAGCTTTCTTT. Its protein product is CASSYVGQGSEAFF.

The chain carries TRBV11-2 and TRBJ1-5; no firm D call. Per the germline V gene, CDR1 is SGHAT and CDR2 is FQNNGV. V lost 3 bases and J 6 bases, leaving 18 bases between the germline ends. This CDR3 is 16 amino acids long. CDR3 bases: TGTGCCAGCAGCTTTGGGCCCGGGGAGGCAGGTCAGCCCCAGCATTTT. Protein product: CASSFGPGEAGQPQHF.

The chain uses TRBV7-2 and TRBJ2-1; a possible D gene is TRBD2 (6 bases). The germline V gene encodes CDR1 SGHTA and CDR2 FQGNSA. This CDR3 comprises 15 residues. V was clipped by 1 base and J by 4 bases, with 11 bases between them. CDR3 DNA: TGTGCCAGCAGCTTAGACCCGGGAGAATACAATGAGCAGTTCTTC. It codes for CASSLDPGEYNEQFF.

The chain joins TRBV6-6 to TRBJ1-2; D uncertain. V dropped 7 bases and J dropped 4 bases, with 16 bases sitting between them. From germline, CDR1 is MNHNY and CDR2 SVGAGI (reference sequence). The CDR3 is made up of 14 amino acids. CDR3 loop: CASTTNEVAYGYTF. Written as DNA, the CDR3 is TGTGCCAGCACCACAAACGAGGTGGCCTATGGCTACACCTTC.

Only one count was recorded for this clone. The chain combines TRBV10-3 with TRBJ2-5; 9 bases are shared with TRBD1. J was trimmed by 5 bases and V by 0 bases; bases with no gene match: 10. The CDR3 runs to 17 residues. The germline V gene encodes CDR1 ENHRY and CDR2 SYGVKD. In DNA form, the CDR3 reads TGTGCCATCAGTGAGTCTCAGGGACAGGGAGTTTGGGAGACCCAGTACTTC. As protein: CAISESQGQGVWETQYF.

This clone was seen a single time. The chain links TRBV12-5 to TRBJ1-4; D is ambiguous. The germline V gene has CDR1 LGHNT and CDR2 FRNRAP. The ends were cut back, 6 bases at V and 7 bases at J, with 12 bases in the middle. The CDR3 length is 13 residues. The CDR3 is CASGSDFSEKLFF. The CDR3 DNA reads TGTGCTAGTGGGAGTGACTTCAGTGAAAAACTGTTTTTT.

V usage is TRBV27 and J usage is TRBJ2-7; 11 bases map to TRBD1. The CDR3 runs to 14 residues. CDR1 and CDR2 (germline): MNHEY, SMNVEV (reference sequence). Trimming cost V 7 bases and J 2 bases; bases outside gene matches: 4. This CDR3 is CASKVDRGPYEQYF. In DNA form, the CDR3 reads TGTGCCAGCAAGGTGGACAGGGGGCCCTACGAGCAGTACTTC.

Of note for this clone: At one end the junction does not follow the germline gene, possibly because of a read error. The chain has TRBV7-7 and TRBJ1-6; 7 bases align to TRBD1. Germline lookup yields CDR1 SSHAT and CDR2 FNYEAQ (reference sequence). The CDR3 length is 15 residues. CDR3 DNA sequence: TGTGCTAGCAGCTTAACGACAGGGCAAAATTCACCCCTCCACTTT. It translates to CASSLTTGQNSPLHF. The whole variable domain, remainder taken from reference TRBV7-7 and TRBJ1-6, is GAGVSQSPRYKVTKRGQDVTLRCDPISSHATLYWYQQALGQGPEFLTYFNYEAQPDKSGLPSDRFSAERPEGSISTLTIQRTEQRDSAMYRCASSLTTGQNSPLHFGNGTRLTVT.

This clone has more than one count but fewer than ten. The rearrangement joins TRBV30 to TRBJ1-6; D is unclear. There are 14 residues in the CDR3. The V and J ends lost 0 bases and 9 bases respectively, with 12 bases between them. Germline loops: CDR1 GTSNPN, CDR2 SVGIG (reference sequence). CDR3 coding DNA: TGTGCCTGGAGTGTAGAGGCGCGGGGTTCACCCCTCCACTTT. Its protein product is CAWSVEARGSPLHF. Looking up the rest from reference TRBV30 and TRBJ1-6 gives the full variable domain: SQTIHQWPATLVQPVGSPLSLECTVEGTSNPNLYWYRQAAGRGLQLLFYSVGIGQISSEVPQNLSASRPQDRQFILSSKKLLLSDSGFYLCAWSVEARGSPLHFGNGTRLTVT.